This passage covers 14 T cell receptor beta chains from one sample sequenced in a study of blood T cells in healthy people across ages. A J-beta primer mix and a sample-barcoded 5' primer were used in a second PCR of about 6 to 12 cycles. Each CDR3 protein gets one entry after TCRdb re-called the 5' RACE reads with MiXCR. The table includes around 1,500,000 distinct CDR3 sequences, 28% detected once. Sequencing was carried out using blood. The receptors were gathered from a young woman in good health.

A note on this clonotype: One junction end disagrees with the germline gene, perhaps due to a read error. The chain couples TRBV5-1 to TRBJ2-1; D is undetermined. Germline values: CDR1 SGHRS, CDR2 YFSETQ. The CDR3 has 15 residues. CDR3 amino acids: CASSPLQSSYNEQFF. Written as DNA, the CDR3 is TGCGCCAGCAGCCCGCTACAGAGCTCCTACAACGAGCAGTTCTTC. The full variable domain, in which reference TRBV5-1 and TRBJ2-1 provide the parts outside the CDR3, is KAGVTQTPRYLIKTRGQQVTLSCSPISGHRSVSWYQQTPGQGLQFLFEYFSETQRNKGNFPGRFSGRQFSNSRSEMNVSTLELGDSALYLCASSPLQSSYNEQFFGPGTRLTVL.

This clonotype was found a few times. V and J are TRBV7-2 and TRBJ2-1; D ambiguous. The CDR3 length is 14 residues. Trimming pared 6 bases from V and 1 base from J, leaving 10 bases between. CDR1 is SGHTA, CDR2 FQGNSA, per germline. The CDR3 loop is CASSNQGSYNEQFF. The CDR3 nucleotides read TGTGCCAGCAGTAATCAAGGTTCCTACAATGAGCAGTTCTTC.

The chain carries TRBV5-6 and TRBJ2-7; the D is unclear. CDR1 is SGHDT and CDR2 is YYEEEE in the germline V gene. The V end lost 1 base, the J end lost 3 bases, and 14 bases lay between the germline ends. The CDR3 totals 15 residues. The CDR3 nucleotides are TGTGCCAGCAGCTTGATAGGGAATAAATACTACGAGCAGTACTTC. As protein: CASSLIGNKYYEQYF.

J is TRBJ2-5 and V is TRBV28, with 8 nucleotides matching TRBD2. This CDR3 region has 18 residues. Germline CDR1 MDHEN, CDR2 SYDVKM. V lost 5 bases, J lost 5 bases, and 19 bases stayed unmatched. CDR3 in amino acids: CASSSSPGLGGIWETQYF. Written as DNA, the CDR3 is TGTGCCAGCAGTAGCAGCCCGGGACTAGGGGGAATCTGGGAGACCCAGTACTTC.

This clonotype appeared a few times. This chain connects TRBV11-2 to TRBJ2-5; TRBD2 agrees at 14 bases. The CDR3 is 17 amino acids. J gave up 6 bases and V 4 bases, and 10 bases lay outside the gene matches. Germline assignment: CDR1 SGHAT and CDR2 FQNNGV. This CDR3 reads CASSWGLAGASEKTQYF. The CDR3 DNA is TGTGCCAGCAGCTGGGGACTAGCGGGAGCCTCAGAGAAGACCCAGTACTTC.

This clonotype was seen more than once but under ten times. V is TRBV7-9 and J is TRBJ2-5; 7 bases fit TRBD1. The CDR3 length is 15 residues. V trimming: 1 base; J trimming: 11 bases; junction bases outside the gene matches: 13. Germline V lookup: CDR1 SEHNR, CDR2 FQNEAQ (reference sequence). The CDR3 spells CASSLDRGVLVEQYF. The DNA for the CDR3 is TGTGCCAGCAGCTTAGACAGGGGAGTTCTGGTTGAGCAGTACTTC.

The chain uses TRBV29-1 and TRBJ2-5, with D uncertain. This CDR3 region has 15 residues. Deletions cut 1 base from V and 4 bases from J, with 16 bases between. Germline V lookup: CDR1 SQVTM, CDR2 ANQGSEA. The CDR3 bases are TGCAGCGTTGAAGGTCGTGGGGTGCTGAGAGAGACCCAGTACTTC. It codes for CSVEGRGVLRETQYF.

The V call is TRBV9, the J call TRBJ1-4; no clear D. The V end was cut by 5 bases, the J end by 4 bases, with 21 bases between. The CDR3 spans 17 residues. CDR1 and CDR2 from the germline V gene are SGDLS and YYNGEE. In DNA, the CDR3 is TGTGCCAGCAGTACCAGAGAGGGCCTTTCTTTTAATGAAAAACTGTTTTTT. Amino acids: CASSTREGLSFNEKLFF.

The chain is built from TRBV21-1 and TRBJ1-1; the table calls TRBD1, which could not be checked here. TRBV21-1 is shown as a pseudogene. The CDR3 runs to 13 residues. CDR3 sequence: CATVPLMNTEAFF. As DNA, the CDR3 is TGTGCCACCGTCCCCTTAATGAACACTGAAGCTTTCTTT.

This clonotype is a singleton in its sample. Just one base apart from a much larger clone, this may be a read error. This chain connects TRBV5-1 to TRBJ1-2, with 8 bases matching TRBD1. This CDR3 has 17 residues. Germline V lookup: CDR1 SGHRS, CDR2 YFSETQ. The CDR3 spells CASSSSAGGRSNYGHTF. CDR3 in DNA: TGCGCCAGCAGCTCCTCGGCAGGGGGCAGGTCTAACTATGGCCACACCTTC.

The sample holds many counts of this clonotype. Written as DNA, the CDR3 is TGCAGTGCTAGAGATCCCCAGGGATCCTACGAGCAGTACTTC. Protein product: CSARDPQGSYEQYF. The chain carries TRBV20-1 and TRBJ2-7; possible D gene TRBD1, 5 bases. The CDR3 spans 14 residues. Germline CDR1 is DFQATT and CDR2 is SNEGSKA (reference sequence). The V end was cut by 0 bases, the J end by 1 base, with 10 bases between.

V usage is TRBV29-1 and J usage is TRBJ2-3; 8 bases are a match to TRBD2. The junction had 8 bases not matched to a gene; V was cut back by 7 bases and J by 5 bases. The germline gives CDR1 SQVTM, CDR2 ANQGSEA. The CDR3 spans 13 residues. In nucleotides, the CDR3 is TGCAGCGGAGATTGGAGCGGGGGAGATACGCAGTATTTT. It translates to CSGDWSGGDTQYF.

J is TRBJ2-1 and V is TRBV27, with D perhaps TRBD2 (5 bases). The J call may be mistaken, given a closer DNA end match to TRBJ2-7. The CDR3 covers 14 residues. The germline gives CDR1 MNHEY, CDR2 SMNVEV (reference sequence). CDR3 nucleotides: TGTGCCAGCAGTCGGAGCAGAGACTACAATGAGCAGTACTTC. Its protein product is CASSRSRDYNEQYF.

The chain couples TRBV11-2 to TRBJ1-2; tentative D call: TRBD1 (6 bases). Trimming removed 2 bases at V and 8 bases at J, with 18 bases between. This CDR3 has 15 amino acids. CDR1 is SGHAT and CDR2 is FQNNGV in the germline V gene. The CDR3 is CASSLSQGRGRGYTF. CDR3 coding DNA: TGTGCCAGCAGCTTATCCCAGGGCAGGGGACGGGGCTACACCTTC.